This T cell receptor (beta chain) was documented in a study of control samples from healthy donors and cancer patients. V lost 0 bases and J lost 0, with 6 bases in between. The CDR3 contains 16 residues. Germline CDR1 and CDR2: ENHRY and SYGVKD. The repertoire was sequenced with immunoSEQ multiplex PCR; TCRdb's copy has only in-frame clones and lacks some. The sample consists of over 100,000 clones, 75% to 95% of them appearing once. This TCR derives from a middle-aged man in good health. This rearrangement joins TRBV10-3 to TRBJ2-6, with D possibly TRBD2 on 6 matching bases. Sequenced sample: blood. This CDR3 is CAISESEGSGANVLTF. The CDR3 DNA sequence: TGTGCCATCAGTGAGTCGGAGGGCTCTGGGGCCAACGTCCTGACTTTC.